In its sample, the clone carrying this TCR beta chain is medium-sized (0.01 to 0.1%). Its matching antigen is unknown. Here immunoSEQ multiplex PCR was the method, and the copy in TCRdb shows in-frame clones only, minus some. The sample lists around 41,000 clones, over 70% seen once, with around 6.6% in the top ten. This specimen comes from a study of a mutant IDH1 vaccine in newly diagnosed glioma. About the study: Vaccination of patients was performed eight times, in weeks 1, 3, 5, 7, 11, 15, 19 and 23. Patients were pretreated with radiotherapy, temozolomide, or both, mostly both.

Noted time point: week 23, last vaccination. Vaccination comprised doses that each held 300 ug of mutant IDH1 20-mer peptide, plus topical imiquimod. The astrocytomas were IDH1-mutant, ATRX-negative, and WHO grade 3 or 4. The CDR3 has 15 residues. The germline CDR1 and CDR2 sequences are MGHDK and SYGVNS. The V and J ends lost 1 base and 10 bases respectively, with 19 bases between them. This receptor was obtained from a woman between 40 and 50 years old with glioma. Some clones in this sample may be carry-over from other donors' samples. Here the sequenced sample was PBMCs, taken from a glioma patient whose treatment included an IDH1 peptide vaccine. The rearrangement uses TRBV25-1 and TRBJ1-2; D might be TRBD1 (5 bases). The CDR3, as DNA: TGTGCCAGCAGTGAATCCGCTGCTACAGGACTTTTCTACACCTTC. Translating it yields CASSESAATGLFYTF.